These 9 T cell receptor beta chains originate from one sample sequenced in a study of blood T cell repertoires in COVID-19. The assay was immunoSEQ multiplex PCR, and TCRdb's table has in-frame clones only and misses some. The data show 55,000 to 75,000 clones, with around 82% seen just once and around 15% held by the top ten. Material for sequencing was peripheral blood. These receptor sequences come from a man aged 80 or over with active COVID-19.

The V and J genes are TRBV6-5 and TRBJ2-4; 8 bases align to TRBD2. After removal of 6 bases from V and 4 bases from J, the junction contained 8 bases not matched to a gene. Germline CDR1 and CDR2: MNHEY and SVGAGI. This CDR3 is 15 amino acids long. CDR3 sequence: CASRSESGSKNIQYF. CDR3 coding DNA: TGTGCCAGCAGATCAGAGAGCGGGAGTAAAAACATTCAGTACTTC.

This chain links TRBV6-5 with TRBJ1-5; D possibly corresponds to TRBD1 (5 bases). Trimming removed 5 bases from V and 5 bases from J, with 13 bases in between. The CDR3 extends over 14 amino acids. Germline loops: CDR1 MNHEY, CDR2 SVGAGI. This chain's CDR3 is CASSQSRAYQPQHF. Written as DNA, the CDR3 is TGTGCCAGCAGTCAAAGCAGGGCTTATCAGCCCCAGCATTTT.

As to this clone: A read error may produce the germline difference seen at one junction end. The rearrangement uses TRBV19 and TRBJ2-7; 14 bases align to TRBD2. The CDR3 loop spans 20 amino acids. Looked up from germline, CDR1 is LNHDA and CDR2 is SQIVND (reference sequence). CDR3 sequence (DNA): TGTGCAAGTAGTCGAGGGGCCGGACTAGCGGGGGGCCAAAGGTCCTACGAGCAGTACTTC. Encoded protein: CASSRGAGLAGGQRSYEQYF.

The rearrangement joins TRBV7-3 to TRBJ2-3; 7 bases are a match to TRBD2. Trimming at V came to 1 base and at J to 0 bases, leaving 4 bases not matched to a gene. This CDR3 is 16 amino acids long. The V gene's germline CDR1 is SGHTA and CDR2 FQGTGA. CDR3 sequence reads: CASSLNGGVSTDTQYF. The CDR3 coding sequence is TGTGCCAGCAGCTTAAATGGGGGGGTTAGCACAGATACGCAGTATTTT.

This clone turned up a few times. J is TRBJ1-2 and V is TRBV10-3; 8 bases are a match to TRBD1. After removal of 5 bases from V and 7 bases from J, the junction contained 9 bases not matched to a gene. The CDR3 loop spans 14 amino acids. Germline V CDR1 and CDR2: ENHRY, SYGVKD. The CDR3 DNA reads TGTGCCATCAGTCGCGGACAGGGTGTGGTTGGCTACACCTTC. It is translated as CAISRGQGVVGYTF.

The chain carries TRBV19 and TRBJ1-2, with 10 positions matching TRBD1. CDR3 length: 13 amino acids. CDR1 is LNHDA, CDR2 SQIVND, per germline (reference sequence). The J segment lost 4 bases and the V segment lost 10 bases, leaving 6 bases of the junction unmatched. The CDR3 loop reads CATSGTGVYGYTF. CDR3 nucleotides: TGTGCCACCTCCGGGACAGGGGTCTATGGCTACACCTTC.

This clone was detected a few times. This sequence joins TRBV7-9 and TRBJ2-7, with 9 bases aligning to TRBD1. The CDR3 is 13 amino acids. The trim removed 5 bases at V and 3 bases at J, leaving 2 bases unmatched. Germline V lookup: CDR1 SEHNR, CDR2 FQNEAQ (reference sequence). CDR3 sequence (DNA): TGTGCCAGCAGCGGGGACAGGGACTACGAGCAGTACTTC. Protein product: CASSGDRDYEQYF. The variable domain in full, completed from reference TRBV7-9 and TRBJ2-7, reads DTGVSQNPRHKITKRGQNVTFRCDPISEHNRLYWYRQTLGQGPEFLTYFQNEAQLEKSRLLSDRFSAERPKGSFSTLEIQRTEQGDSAMYLCASSGDRDYEQYFGPGTRLTVT.

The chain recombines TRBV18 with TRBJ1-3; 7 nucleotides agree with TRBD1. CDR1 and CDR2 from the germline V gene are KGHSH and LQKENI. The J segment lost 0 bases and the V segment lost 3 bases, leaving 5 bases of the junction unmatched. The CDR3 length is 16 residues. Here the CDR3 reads CASSPGQTYSGNTIYF. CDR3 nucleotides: TGTGCCAGCTCACCGGGACAGACCTACTCTGGAAACACCATATATTTT.

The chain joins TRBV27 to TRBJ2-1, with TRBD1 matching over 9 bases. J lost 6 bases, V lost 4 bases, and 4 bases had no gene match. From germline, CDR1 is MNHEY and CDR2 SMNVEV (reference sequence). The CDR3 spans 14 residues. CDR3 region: CASSSWDRVNEQFF. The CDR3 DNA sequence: TGTGCCAGCAGTTCATGGGACAGGGTCAATGAGCAGTTCTTC.